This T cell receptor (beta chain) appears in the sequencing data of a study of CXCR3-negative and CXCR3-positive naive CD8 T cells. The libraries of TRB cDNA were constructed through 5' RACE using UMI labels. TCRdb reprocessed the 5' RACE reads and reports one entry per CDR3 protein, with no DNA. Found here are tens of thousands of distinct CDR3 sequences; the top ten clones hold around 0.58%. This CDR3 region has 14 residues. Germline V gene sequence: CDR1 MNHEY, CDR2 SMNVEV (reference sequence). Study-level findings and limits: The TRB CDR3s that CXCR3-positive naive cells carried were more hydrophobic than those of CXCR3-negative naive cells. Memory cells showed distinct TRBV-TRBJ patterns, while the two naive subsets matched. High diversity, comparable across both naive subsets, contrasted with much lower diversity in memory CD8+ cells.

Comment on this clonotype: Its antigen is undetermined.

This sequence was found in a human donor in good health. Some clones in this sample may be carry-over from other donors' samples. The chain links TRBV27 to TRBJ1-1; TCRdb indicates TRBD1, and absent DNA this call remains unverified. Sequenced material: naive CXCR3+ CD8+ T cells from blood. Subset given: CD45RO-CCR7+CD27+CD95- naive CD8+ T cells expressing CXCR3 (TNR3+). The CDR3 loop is CASGRRGGVPEAFF.